This T cell receptor beta chain was recovered during a study of T cells after yellow fever vaccination. Germline-derived CDR1 and CDR2 are SGHTA and FQGNSA. With 1 base removed from V and 6 bases from J, the gap between germline ends came to 14 bases. CDR3 length: 15 amino acids. This clonotype was picked up many times. They built TCR cDNA with 5'RACE template switching, a step that put in a universal primer site and UMIs. TCRdb redid the calling of the 5' RACE reads with MiXCR, one entry per CDR3 protein. The sample lists approximately 90,000 distinct CDR3 sequences; about an eighth were seen once. The chain has TRBV7-2 and TRBJ2-3, with unresolved D. The TCR sequence derives from a young man who received the YFV17D yellow fever vaccine. Here the sequenced sample was CD8+ T cells not binding an NS4B(214-222) dextramer, sorted from PBMCs, taken 21 days after the first yellow fever vaccination. CDR3 region: CASSLGASSGDTQYF. CDR3 DNA sequence: TGTGCCAGCAGCTTAGGGGCATCCTCTGGCGATACGCAGTATTTT.